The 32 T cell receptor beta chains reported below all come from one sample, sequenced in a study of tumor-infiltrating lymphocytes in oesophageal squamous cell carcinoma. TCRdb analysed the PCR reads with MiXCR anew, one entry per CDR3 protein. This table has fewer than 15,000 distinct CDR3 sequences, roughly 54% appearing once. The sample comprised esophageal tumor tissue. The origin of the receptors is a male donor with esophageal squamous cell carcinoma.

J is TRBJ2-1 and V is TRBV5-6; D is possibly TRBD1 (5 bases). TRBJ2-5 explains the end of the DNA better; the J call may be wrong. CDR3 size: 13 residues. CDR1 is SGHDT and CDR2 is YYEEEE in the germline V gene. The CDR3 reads CASSPHRFRTQYF. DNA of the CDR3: TGTGCCAGCAGCCCCCACAGGTTTCGGACCCAGTACTTC.

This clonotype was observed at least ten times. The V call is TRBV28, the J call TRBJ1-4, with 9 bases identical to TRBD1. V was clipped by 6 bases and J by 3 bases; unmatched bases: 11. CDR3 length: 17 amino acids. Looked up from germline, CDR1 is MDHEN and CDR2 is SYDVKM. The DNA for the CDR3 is TGTGCCAGCAGCTCTCGACAGGGGGTAGTTGCTAATGAAAAACTGTTTTTT. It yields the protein CASSSRQGVVANEKLFF.

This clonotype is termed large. CDR3 loop: CASTGGSLAKNIQYF. CDR3 bases: TGTGCCAGTACAGGGGGCTCCCTAGCCAAAAACATTCAGTACTTC. The rearrangement joins TRBV6-1 to TRBJ2-4, with 9 bases fitting TRBD1. The length of the CDR3 is 15 residues. V lost 9 bases to trimming and J lost 0 bases; unmatched junction nucleotides: 6. Germline loops: CDR1 MNHNS, CDR2 SASEGT.

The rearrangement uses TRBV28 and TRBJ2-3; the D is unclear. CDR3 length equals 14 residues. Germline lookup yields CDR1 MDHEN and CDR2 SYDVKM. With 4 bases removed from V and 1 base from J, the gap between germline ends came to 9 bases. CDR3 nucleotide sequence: TGTGCCAGCAGTTCCCACCTCGGCACAGATACGCAGTATTTT. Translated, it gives CASSSHLGTDTQYF.

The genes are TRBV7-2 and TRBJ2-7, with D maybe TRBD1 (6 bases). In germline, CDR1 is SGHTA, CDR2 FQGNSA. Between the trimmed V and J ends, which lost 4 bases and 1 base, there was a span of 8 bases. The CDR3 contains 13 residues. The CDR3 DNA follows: TGTGCCAGCAGCTCGGACAGTTCCTACGAGCAGTACTTC. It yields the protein CASSSDSSYEQYF.

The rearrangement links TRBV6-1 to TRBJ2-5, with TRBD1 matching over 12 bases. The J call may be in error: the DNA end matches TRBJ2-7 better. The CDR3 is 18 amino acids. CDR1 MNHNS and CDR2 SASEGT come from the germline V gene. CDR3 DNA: TGTGCCAGCAGAGGGGACAGGGGGCCTCGAAAGGGCTCCTACGAGCAGTACTTC. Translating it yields CASRGDRGPRKGSYEQYF.

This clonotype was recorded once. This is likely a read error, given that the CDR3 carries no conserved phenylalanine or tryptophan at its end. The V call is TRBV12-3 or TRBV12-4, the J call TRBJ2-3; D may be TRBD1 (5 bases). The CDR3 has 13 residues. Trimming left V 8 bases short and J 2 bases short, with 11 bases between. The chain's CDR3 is CASRKGYTDTQYS. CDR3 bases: TGTGCCAGCCGGAAGGGGTACACAGATACGCAGTATTCT.

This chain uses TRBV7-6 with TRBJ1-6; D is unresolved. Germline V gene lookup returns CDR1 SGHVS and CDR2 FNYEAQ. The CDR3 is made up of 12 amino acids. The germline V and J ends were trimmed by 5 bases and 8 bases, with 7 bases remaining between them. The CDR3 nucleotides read TGTGCCAGCAGCCCCGGTGATTCACCCCTCCACTTT. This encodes CASSPGDSPLHF.

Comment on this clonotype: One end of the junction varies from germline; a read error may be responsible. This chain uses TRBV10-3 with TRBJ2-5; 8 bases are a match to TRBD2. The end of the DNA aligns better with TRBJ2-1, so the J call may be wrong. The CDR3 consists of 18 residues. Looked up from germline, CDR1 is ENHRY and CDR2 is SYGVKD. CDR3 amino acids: CATSWRMSSGTSYNEQFF. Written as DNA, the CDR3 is TGTGCCACCAGTTGGCGTATGAGTAGCGGGACGTCCTACAATGAGCAGTTCTTC.

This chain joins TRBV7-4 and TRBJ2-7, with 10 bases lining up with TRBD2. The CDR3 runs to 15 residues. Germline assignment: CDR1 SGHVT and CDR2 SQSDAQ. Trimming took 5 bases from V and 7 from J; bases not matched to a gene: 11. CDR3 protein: CASSPLSGGPFEQYF. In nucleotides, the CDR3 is TGTGCCAGCAGCCCACTTAGCGGGGGGCCTTTTGAGCAGTACTTC.

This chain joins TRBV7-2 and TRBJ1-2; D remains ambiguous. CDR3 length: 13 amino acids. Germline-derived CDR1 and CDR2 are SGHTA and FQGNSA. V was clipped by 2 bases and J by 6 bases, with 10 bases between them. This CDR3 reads CASSLRQFNGYTF. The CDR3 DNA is TGTGCCAGCAGCTTAAGGCAGTTTAATGGCTACACCTTC.

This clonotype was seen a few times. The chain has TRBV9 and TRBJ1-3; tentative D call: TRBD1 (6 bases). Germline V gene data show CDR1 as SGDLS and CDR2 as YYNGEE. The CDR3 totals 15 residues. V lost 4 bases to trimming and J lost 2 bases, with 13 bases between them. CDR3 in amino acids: CASSPQQGTGNTIYF. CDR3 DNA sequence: TGTGCCAGCAGCCCACAACAGGGAACTGGAAACACCATATATTTT.

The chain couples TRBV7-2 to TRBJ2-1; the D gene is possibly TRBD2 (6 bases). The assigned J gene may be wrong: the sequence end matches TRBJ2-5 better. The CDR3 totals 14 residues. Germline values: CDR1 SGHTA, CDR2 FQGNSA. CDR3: CASSPPLARETQYF. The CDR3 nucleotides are TGTGCCAGCAGCCCCCCCCTAGCGCGGGAGACCCAGTACTTC.

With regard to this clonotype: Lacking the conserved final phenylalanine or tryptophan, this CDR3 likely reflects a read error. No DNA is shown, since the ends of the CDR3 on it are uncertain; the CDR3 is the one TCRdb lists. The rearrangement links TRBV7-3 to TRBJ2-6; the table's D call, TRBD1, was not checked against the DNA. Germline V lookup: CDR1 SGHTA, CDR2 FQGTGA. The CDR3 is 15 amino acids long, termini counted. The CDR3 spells CASSLTRDNEQFFGP.

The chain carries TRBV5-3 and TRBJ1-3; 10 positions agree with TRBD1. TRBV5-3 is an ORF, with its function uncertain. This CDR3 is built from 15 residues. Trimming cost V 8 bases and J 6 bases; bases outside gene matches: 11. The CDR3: CASSVLGQGKNTIYF. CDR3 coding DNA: TGTGCCAGCAGCGTTCTGGGACAGGGGAAAAACACCATATATTTT.

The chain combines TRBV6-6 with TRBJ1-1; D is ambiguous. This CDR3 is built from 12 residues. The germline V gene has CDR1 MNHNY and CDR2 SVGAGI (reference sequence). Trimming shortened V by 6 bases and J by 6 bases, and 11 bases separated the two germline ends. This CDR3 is CASSPGGSEAFF. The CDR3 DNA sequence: TGTGCCAGCAGCCCCGGTGGGTCTGAAGCTTTCTTT.

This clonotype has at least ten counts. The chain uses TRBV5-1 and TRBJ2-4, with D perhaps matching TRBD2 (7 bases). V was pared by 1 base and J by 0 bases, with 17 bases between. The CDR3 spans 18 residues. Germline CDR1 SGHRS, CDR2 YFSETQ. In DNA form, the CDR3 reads TGCGCCAGCAGCTTGTGGGGGGGCCAGGAACTAGCCAAAAACATTCAGTACTTC. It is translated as CASSLWGGQELAKNIQYF.

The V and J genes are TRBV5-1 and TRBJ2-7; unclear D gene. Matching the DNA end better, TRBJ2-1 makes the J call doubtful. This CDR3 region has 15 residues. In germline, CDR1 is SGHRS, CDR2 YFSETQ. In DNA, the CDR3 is TGCGCCAGCAGCTTGGTAAGGACCACGAACAATGAGCAGTTCTTC. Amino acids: CASSLVRTTNNEQFF.

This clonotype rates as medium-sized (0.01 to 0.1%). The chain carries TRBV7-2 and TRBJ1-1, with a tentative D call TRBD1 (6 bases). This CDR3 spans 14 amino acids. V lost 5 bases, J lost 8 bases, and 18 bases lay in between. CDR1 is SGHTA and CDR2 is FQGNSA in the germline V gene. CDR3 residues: CASSRDTRTPEAFF. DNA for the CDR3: TGTGCCAGCAGCCGGGACACCCGGACGCCAGAAGCTTTCTTT.

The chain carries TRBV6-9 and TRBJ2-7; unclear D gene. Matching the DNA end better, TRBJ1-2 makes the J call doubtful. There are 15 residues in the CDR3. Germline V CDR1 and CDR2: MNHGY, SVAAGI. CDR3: CASSHPPKGSYGYTF. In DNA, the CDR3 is TGTGCCAGCAGTCATCCACCCAAGGGTTCCTATGGCTACACCTTC.

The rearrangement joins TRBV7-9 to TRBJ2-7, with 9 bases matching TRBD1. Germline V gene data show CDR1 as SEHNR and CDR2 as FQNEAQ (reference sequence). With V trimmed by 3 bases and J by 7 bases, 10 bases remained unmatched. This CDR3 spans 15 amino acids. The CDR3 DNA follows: TGTGCCAGCAGCTTCCGGGACAGGGCCTACAATGAGCAGTACTTC. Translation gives CASSFRDRAYNEQYF.

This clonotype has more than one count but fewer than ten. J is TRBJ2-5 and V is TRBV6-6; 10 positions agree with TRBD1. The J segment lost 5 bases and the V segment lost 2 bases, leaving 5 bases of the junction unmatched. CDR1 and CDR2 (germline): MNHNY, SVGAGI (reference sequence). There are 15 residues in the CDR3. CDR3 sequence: CASSYRTGGGETQYF. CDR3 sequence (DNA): TGTGCCAGCAGTTACCGGACAGGGGGTGGGGAGACCCAGTACTTC.

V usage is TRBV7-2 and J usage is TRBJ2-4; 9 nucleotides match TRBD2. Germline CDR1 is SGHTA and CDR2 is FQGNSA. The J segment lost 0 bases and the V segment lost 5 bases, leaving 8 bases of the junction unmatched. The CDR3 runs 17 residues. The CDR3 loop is CASSPHVAGVAKNIQYF. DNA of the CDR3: TGTGCCAGCAGCCCGCACGTAGCGGGAGTAGCCAAAAACATTCAGTACTTC.

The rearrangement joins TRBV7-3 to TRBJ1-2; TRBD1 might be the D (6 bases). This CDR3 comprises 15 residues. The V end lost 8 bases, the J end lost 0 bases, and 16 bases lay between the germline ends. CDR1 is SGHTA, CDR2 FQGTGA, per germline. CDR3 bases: TGTGCCAGCGCTCCCTTACAGGGAGCTAACTATGGCTACACCTTC. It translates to CASAPLQGANYGYTF. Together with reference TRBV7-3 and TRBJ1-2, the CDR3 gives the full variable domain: GAGVSQTPSNKVTEKGKYVELRCDPISGHTALYWYRQSLGQGPEFLIYFQGTGAADDSGLPNDRFFAVRPEGSVSTLKIQRTERGDSAVYLCASAPLQGANYGYTFGSGTRLTVV.

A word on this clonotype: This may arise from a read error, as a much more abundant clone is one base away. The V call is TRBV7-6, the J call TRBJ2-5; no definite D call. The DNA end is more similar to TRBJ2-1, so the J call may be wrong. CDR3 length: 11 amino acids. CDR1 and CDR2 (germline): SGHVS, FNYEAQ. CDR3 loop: CASSPGGEQFF. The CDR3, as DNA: TGTGCCAGCAGCCCCGGTGGCGAGCAGTTCTTC.

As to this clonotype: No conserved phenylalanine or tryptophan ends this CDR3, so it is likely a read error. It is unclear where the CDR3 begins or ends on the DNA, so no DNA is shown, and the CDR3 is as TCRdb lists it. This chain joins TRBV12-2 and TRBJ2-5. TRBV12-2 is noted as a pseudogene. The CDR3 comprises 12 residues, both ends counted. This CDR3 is CASRDATTSSTS.

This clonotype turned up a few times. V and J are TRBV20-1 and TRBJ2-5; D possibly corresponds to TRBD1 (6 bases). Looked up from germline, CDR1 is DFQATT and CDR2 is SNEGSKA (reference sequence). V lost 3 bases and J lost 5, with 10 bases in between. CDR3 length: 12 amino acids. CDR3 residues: CSASPTGETQYF. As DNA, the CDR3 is TGCAGTGCTAGCCCTACAGGGGAGACCCAGTACTTC.

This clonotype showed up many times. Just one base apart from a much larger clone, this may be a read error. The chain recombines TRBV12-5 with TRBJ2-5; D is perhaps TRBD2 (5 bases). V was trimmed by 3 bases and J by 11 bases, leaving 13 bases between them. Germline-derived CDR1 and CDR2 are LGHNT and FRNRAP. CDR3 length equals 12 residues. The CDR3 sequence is CASGFGEIEQYF. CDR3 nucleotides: TGTGCTAGTGGTTTTGGGGAGATTGAGCAGTACTTC.

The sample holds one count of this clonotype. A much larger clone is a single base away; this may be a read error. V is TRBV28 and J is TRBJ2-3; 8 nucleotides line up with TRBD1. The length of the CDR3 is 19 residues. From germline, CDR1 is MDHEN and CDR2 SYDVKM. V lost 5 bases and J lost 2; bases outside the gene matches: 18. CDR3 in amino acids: CASSASGGWGTRVTDTQYF. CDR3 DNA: TGTGCCAGCAGTGCCTCAGGGGGCTGGGGCACACGGGTCACAGATACGCAGTATTTT. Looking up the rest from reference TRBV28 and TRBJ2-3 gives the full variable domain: DVKVTQSSRYLVKRTGEKVFLECVQDMDHENMFWYRQDPGLGLRLIYFSYDVKMKEKGDIPEGYSVSREKKERFSLILESASTNQTSMYLCASSASGGWGTRVTDTQYFGPGTRLTVL.

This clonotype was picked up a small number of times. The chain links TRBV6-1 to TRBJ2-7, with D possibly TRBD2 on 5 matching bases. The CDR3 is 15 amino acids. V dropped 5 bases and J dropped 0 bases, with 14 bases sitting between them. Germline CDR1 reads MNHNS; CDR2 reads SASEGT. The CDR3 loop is CASSYGSARSYEQYF. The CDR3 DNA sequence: TGTGCCAGCAGTTACGGTAGCGCCCGCTCCTACGAGCAGTACTTC.

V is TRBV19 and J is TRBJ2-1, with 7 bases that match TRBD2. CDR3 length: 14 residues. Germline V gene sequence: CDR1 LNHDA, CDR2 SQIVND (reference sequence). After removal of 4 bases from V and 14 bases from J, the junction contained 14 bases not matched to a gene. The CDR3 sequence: CASSSWGGSPPEFF. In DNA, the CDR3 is TGTGCCAGTAGTAGTTGGGGCGGGAGCCCTCCGGAGTTCTTC. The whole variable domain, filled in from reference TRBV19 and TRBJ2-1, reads DGGITQSPKYLFRKEGQNVTLSCEQNLNHDAMYWYRQDPGQGLRLIYYSQIVNDFQKGDIAEGYSVSREKKESFPLTVTSAQKNPTAFYLCASSSWGGSPPEFFGPGTRLTVL.

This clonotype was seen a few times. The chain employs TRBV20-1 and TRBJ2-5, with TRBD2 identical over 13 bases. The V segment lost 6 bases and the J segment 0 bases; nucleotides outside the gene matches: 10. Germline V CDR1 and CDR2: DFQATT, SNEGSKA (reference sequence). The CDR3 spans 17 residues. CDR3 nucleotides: TGCAGTGCAACTCGACTAGCGGGAGGAGAGTACCAAGAGACCCAGTACTTC. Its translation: CSATRLAGGEYQETQYF.